Presented here are 5 T cell receptor beta chains from one specimen sequenced in a study of blood T cell repertoires in COVID-19. Here immunoSEQ multiplex PCR was the method, and the copy in TCRdb shows in-frame clones only, minus some. The repertoire holds a few hundred thousand clones, 75% to 90% seen once, with 2% to 3% in the top ten. Specimen: peripheral blood. The receptor source for this set is a man aged 18 to 29 with active or convalescent COVID-19.

The V gene is TRBV7-9, the J gene TRBJ1-6; 9 bases agree with TRBD1. Germline V gene data show CDR1 as SEHNR and CDR2 as FQNEAQ (reference sequence). V lost 4 bases and J lost 7; bases outside the gene matches: 5. The CDR3 loop spans 15 amino acids. CDR3 sequence reads: CASSYTGGSNSPLHF. DNA for the CDR3: TGTGCCAGCAGCTACACAGGGGGCTCCAATTCACCCCTCCACTTT.

This clone was detected a few times. The chain has TRBV5-4 and TRBJ2-7, with a possible D match to TRBD2 (6 bases). V gave up 4 bases and J gave up 5 bases, with 13 bases separating them. The CDR3 spans 13 residues. CDR1 is SGHNT and CDR2 is YYREEE in the germline V gene (reference sequence). Here the CDR3 reads CASSGGPRDEQYF. The DNA for the CDR3 is TGTGCCAGCAGCGGAGGGCCGCGGGACGAGCAGTACTTC.

This sequence joins TRBV14 and TRBJ2-1; 8 bases are a match to TRBD2. Germline loops: CDR1 SGHDN, CDR2 FVKESK. J gave up 2 bases and V 0 bases, and 6 bases lay outside the gene matches. The CDR3 contains 17 residues. The CDR3 sequence: CASSQDTGGVAYNEQFF. The CDR3 DNA reads as TGTGCCAGCAGCCAAGATACGGGAGGGGTCGCCTACAATGAGCAGTTCTTC.

The genes are TRBV3-1 (or the pseudogene TRBV3-2) and TRBJ2-5; 7 positions match TRBD2. The CDR3 is 15 amino acids. Germline lookup yields CDR1 LGHDT and CDR2 YNNKEL (reference sequence). J was trimmed by 5 bases and V by 3 bases; bases with no gene match: 9. The CDR3 sequence: CASSHVRGREETQYF. CDR3 DNA: TGTGCCAGCAGCCACGTACGAGGGAGGGAGGAGACCCAGTACTTC.

The CDR3 DNA is TGTGCCAGCTCACCGGGCTCAGGGGAGCTGTTTTTT. Translating gives CASSPGSGELFF. The chain couples TRBV18 to TRBJ2-2; no definite D call. The germline V and J ends were trimmed by 3 bases and 8 bases, with 7 bases remaining between them. The CDR3 is 12 amino acids. The germline CDR1 and CDR2 sequences are KGHSH and LQKENI.